This passage covers 11 T cell receptor beta chains from one sample sequenced in a study of human T cells and chemical hapten exposure. Via MiXCR, TCRdb re-called the RACE reads, giving one row per CDR3 protein. The repertoire has approximately 100,000 distinct CDR3 sequences, approximately 10% of them found once; the top ten carry under 4.5%. Time point described: patch test 1, 2 weeks after DPC sensitization. As for treatment: therapeutic diphenylcyclopropenone sensitization with weekly scalp DPC. The input for sequencing was whole blood, taken in connection with sensitization to the hapten diphenylcyclopropenone (DPC). These receptors all come from a woman in her thirties or forties with alopecia areata. Some clones in this sample may be carry-over from other donors' samples.

This clonotype was recorded a few times. The J gene is TRBJ2-3, the V gene TRBV7-3; D may correspond to TRBD1 or TRBD2 (5 bases each). This CDR3 has 14 residues. V dropped 0 bases and J dropped 6 bases, with 10 bases sitting between them. In germline, CDR1 is SGHTA, CDR2 FQGTGA. The CDR3 reads CASSLTRGRDTQYF. The CDR3 DNA sequence: TGTGCCAGCAGCTTAACGAGGGGAAGGGATACGCAGTATTTT.

The CDR3 reads CASNRGSGYEQYF. The CDR3, as DNA: TGTGCCAGCAACCGCGGGTCCGGCTACGAGCAGTACTTC. V and J are TRBV6-5 and TRBJ2-7, with a possible D match to TRBD2 (5 bases). CDR1 is MNHEY and CDR2 is SVGAGI in the germline V gene. The CDR3 spans 13 residues. V was shortened by 7 bases and J by 3 bases, with 13 bases between the two germline ends.

This clonotype turned up a few times. This rearrangement joins TRBV30 to TRBJ1-2; D is unclear. V was clipped by 6 bases and J by 7 bases, with 12 bases between them. Germline-derived CDR1 and CDR2 are GTSNPN and SVGIG (reference sequence). This CDR3 is 11 amino acids long. CDR3 loop: CACAREAGYTF. Written as DNA, the CDR3 is TGTGCCTGCGCCCGGGAGGCTGGCTACACCTTC.

This clonotype is categorized as medium-sized. The gene calls are TRBV7-2 and TRBJ2-5, with 7 positions matching TRBD1. The length of the CDR3 is 14 residues. Germline assignment: CDR1 SGHTA and CDR2 FQGNSA. With V trimmed by 6 bases and J by 8 bases, 12 bases remained unmatched. CDR3 sequence: CASRTARDSGTQYF. In DNA form, the CDR3 reads TGTGCCAGCAGGACAGCCCGGGACAGCGGCACCCAGTACTTC.

V is TRBV5-1 and J is TRBJ1-6, with D perhaps TRBD1 (5 bases). The V end lost 4 bases, the J end lost 5 bases, and 10 bases lay between the germline ends. CDR1 SGHRS and CDR2 YFSETQ come from the germline V gene. CDR3 length equals 14 residues. The CDR3 loop reads CASSQTVNNSPLHF. In nucleotides, the CDR3 is TGCGCCAGCAGCCAGACAGTAAATAATTCACCCCTCCACTTT.

This clonotype was seen only a few times. The chain is built from TRBV28 and TRBJ2-7; D possibly corresponds to TRBD1 (5 bases). The V gene lost 4 bases and the J gene lost 2 bases, with 9 bases spanning the gap. Germline V gene sequence: CDR1 MDHEN, CDR2 SYDVKM. The CDR3 has 13 amino acids. As DNA, the CDR3 is TGTGCCAGCAGTTGGGGCGGCACCTACGAGCAGTACTTC. Its translation: CASSWGGTYEQYF.

This chain joins TRBV7-2 and TRBJ2-3, with TRBD2 identical over 9 bases. The V gene's germline CDR1 is SGHTA and CDR2 FQGNSA. CDR3 length equals 20 residues. After removal of 2 bases from V and 8 bases from J, the junction contained 23 bases not matched to a gene. CDR3 in DNA: TGTGCCAGCAGCTTATCCCTAGCCCTAAGCGGGGGCCCAGCGGGGGGTACGCAGTATTTT. Encoded protein: CASSLSLALSGGPAGGTQYF.

The chain couples TRBV20-1 to TRBJ1-1, with a weak D call TRBD1 (6 bases). The CDR3 is made up of 13 amino acids. Germline CDR1 DFQATT, CDR2 SNEGSKA (reference sequence). Trimming cost V 7 bases and J 2 bases, with 14 bases left between them. This CDR3 is CSGELGGNTEAFF. The CDR3, as DNA: TGCAGTGGAGAGTTGGGGGGCAACACTGAAGCTTTCTTT.

This clonotype was picked up many times. The genes are TRBV20-1 and TRBJ2-3, with D maybe TRBD1 (5 bases). The CDR3 loop spans 14 amino acids. The germline V gene encodes CDR1 DFQATT and CDR2 SNEGSKA (reference sequence). V was pared by 1 base and J by 3 bases, with 11 bases between. CDR3 nucleotide sequence: TGCAGTGCTAGAGGTGGGGCTGGGACAGATACGCAGTATTTT. Protein: CSARGGAGTDTQYF.

This clonotype was counted at least ten times. This chain uses TRBV3-1 with TRBJ2-7; maybe TRBD2 (6 bases). Trimming took 3 bases from V and 4 from J, leaving 7 bases between them. Germline V gene sequence: CDR1 LGHDT, CDR2 YNNKEL (reference sequence). This CDR3 has 12 amino acids. CDR3 sequence (DNA): TGTGCCAGCAGCCAGAGCGGGTACGAGCAGTACTTC. Residues: CASSQSGYEQYF.

This chain's CDR3 is CSVGDLQAGEQYF. The DNA for the CDR3 is TGCAGCGTTGGGGACCTACAGGCGGGCGAGCAGTACTTC. V is TRBV29-1 and J is TRBJ2-7, with D possibly being TRBD1 or TRBD2 (5 bases each). Trimming removed 4 bases from V and 6 bases from J, with 16 bases in between. Germline loops: CDR1 SQVTM, CDR2 ANQGSEA. The length of the CDR3 is 13 residues.